The subject of this entry is one T cell receptor (beta chain). Its specificity is not known. The donors comprised healthy bone marrow donors. Primers included in the PCR were 60 Vbeta and 13 Jbeta primers. TCRdb's copy holds only in-frame clones and misses some; the assay was immunoSEQ multiplex PCR. The sample holds around 190,000 clones, 60% to 80% seen once. This entry is derived from a study of cytomegalovirus exposure and HLA in healthy donors. General observations from the study: In a later analysis, TCR beta V- and J-gene trimming was associated with a missense DCLRE1C variant.

Sequenced material: PBMCs. This clonotype was sampled from a woman aged 25 to 39 in good health and CMV-seronegative.

CDR3 nucleotide sequence: TGTGCCAGCAGTCCCAACGGACAGATCTATGGCTACACCTTC. Translated, it gives CASSPNGQIYGYTF. This sequence joins TRBV6-1 and TRBJ1-2; weak D call: TRBD1 (6 bases). The CDR3 loop spans 14 amino acids. Per germline, CDR1 MNHNS and CDR2 SASEGT. V dropped 5 bases and J dropped 4 bases, with 14 bases sitting between them.